The clone carrying this T cell receptor beta chain was seen repeatedly, ten times or more. The sample comes from a study of T cells in Graves' hyperthyroidism and ophthalmopathy. Researchers amplified the TCR beta CDR3 regions from RNA transcripts. An initial round of RT-PCR targeting the TCR CDR3 relied on the HTBI primer set. Via MiXCR, TCRdb re-called the multiplex PCR reads, giving one row per CDR3 protein. The sample gives a few hundred thousand distinct CDR3 sequences, about a sixth of which show up once; about 30% is in the top ten. The clonotype was recovered from a woman aged 18-29 years with Graves' hyperthyroidism that later progressed to Graves' ophthalmopathy. Sequenced material: blood.

As DNA, the CDR3 is TGTGCCAGCTTGGGACAGGTCAATCAGCCCCAGCATTTT. Residues: CASLGQVNQPQHF. The rearrangement uses TRBV6-1 and TRBJ1-5; 8 nucleotides align to TRBD1. V was clipped by 8 bases and J by 3 bases; unmatched bases: 3. Germline V gene lookup returns CDR1 MNHNS and CDR2 SASEGT. This CDR3 region has 13 residues.